The clone carrying this T cell receptor (beta chain) showed up just once. As yet, its antigen is unknown. Assay used: immunoSEQ multiplex PCR; TCRdb lists only in-frame clones, some missing. Of 150,000 to 200,000 clones listed, roughly 84% were seen once; the top ten hold under 3.5%. These data originate in a study of cytomegalovirus exposure and HLA in healthy donors. Findings and limits, study-wide: First-cohort TCR clusters were later found to tend to co-occur in the roughly 110 validation repertoires.

The clonotype comes from a woman younger than 30 in good health and CMV-seropositive. The sequencing sample was made of PBMCs.

CDR3 sequence (DNA): TGTGCCAGTAGTACCGCGAGGACTAGCGGGGGACAAGAGACCCAGTACTTC. Its protein product is CASSTARTSGGQETQYF. J is TRBJ2-5 and V is TRBV19; 13 bases line up with TRBD2. The trim removed 4 bases at V and 2 bases at J, leaving 7 bases unmatched. Germline-derived CDR1 and CDR2 are LNHDA and SQIVND (reference sequence). The length of the CDR3 is 17 residues.